The clone carrying this T cell receptor (beta chain) showed up just a few times. The antigen remains unidentified. TCRdb's table, derived via immunoSEQ multiplex PCR, lists solely in-frame clones and lacks some. Of about 89,000 clones listed, about 88% are singletons. Patients with a history of autoimmune disease or on systemic immunosuppression were excluded. The data derive from a study of OX40 agonist ivuxolimab in advanced cancers. Findings of the study overall: Clonal expansion was seen in CD4+ and CD8+ blood T cells by week 6 at 0.1 to 3.0 mg/kg.

The trim removed 7 bases at V and 3 bases at J, leaving 14 bases unmatched. This CDR3 has 17 amino acids. Per germline, CDR1 MNHEY and CDR2 SMNVEV (reference sequence). This TCR was sampled from an adult with an advanced solid tumor such as melanoma, head and neck, liver or kidney cancer. The material sequenced was CD4+ or CD8+ T cells sorted from blood, taken in a trial of the OX40 agonist ivuxolimab. The chain joins TRBV27 to TRBJ2-1; 8 bases are shared with TRBD1. The DNA for the CDR3 is TGTGCCAGCACCTCAATCCCCGGGACAGGCAACTACAATGAGCAGTTCTTC. Residues: CASTSIPGTGNYNEQFF.